These 13 T cell receptor beta chains were all obtained from the same sample, sequenced in a study of prognosis after radiotherapy for stage I lung cancer. Two rounds of multiplex PCR amplified TCR beta CDR3 from genomic DNA. Primers were specific to each TRBV and TRBJ gene in first-round PCR. TCRdb ran MiXCR on the multiplex PCR reads and lists one entry per CDR3 protein. The profile covers some 34,000 distinct CDR3 sequences, with 30% to 35% appearing a single time and 16% taken by the ten largest. This material consisted of PBMCs, taken before or after stereotactic body radiation therapy (not recorded which). These TCRs come from a donor over 45 with non-small cell lung cancer.

This clonotype has more than one count but fewer than ten. This chain connects TRBV29-1 to TRBJ2-5; TRBD2 matches 13 bases. Germline CDR1 reads SQVTM; CDR2 reads ANQGSEA. CDR3 size: 15 residues. Trimming at V came to 4 bases and at J to 2 bases, leaving 4 bases not matched to a gene. Here the CDR3 reads CSVGLAGGLQETQYF. The DNA of the CDR3 is TGCAGCGTTGGACTAGCGGGGGGATTACAAGAGACCCAGTACTTC.

This clonotype was counted at least ten times. The rearrangement uses TRBV7-9 and TRBJ2-3, with TRBD1 matching 8 bases. Per germline, CDR1 SEHNR and CDR2 FQNEAQ (reference sequence). V lost 1 base, J lost 3 bases, and 9 bases stayed unmatched. The CDR3 contains 17 residues. CDR3: CASSLGLGQGYTDTQYF. The CDR3 DNA follows: TGTGCCAGCAGCTTAGGGCTCGGACAGGGCTATACAGATACGCAGTATTTT.

The rearrangement links TRBV28 to TRBJ2-7, with a weak D call TRBD1 (6 bases). Deletions cut 1 base from V and 3 bases from J, with 16 bases between. Per germline, CDR1 MDHEN and CDR2 SYDVKM. The CDR3 extends over 16 amino acids. The CDR3 DNA sequence: TGTGCCAGCAGTTTATCTAGACAGGCCCCCAGCTACGAGCAGTACTTC. The encoded protein is CASSLSRQAPSYEQYF. The full variable domain, completed using reference TRBV28 and TRBJ2-7, is DVKVTQSSRYLVKRTGEKVFLECVQDMDHENMFWYRQDPGLGLRLIYFSYDVKMKEKGDIPEGYSVSREKKERFSLILESASTNQTSMYLCASSLSRQAPSYEQYFGPGTRLTVT.

This clonotype was detected many times. The chain is built from TRBV18 and TRBJ2-2; no definite D call. The germline CDR1 and CDR2 sequences are KGHSH and LQKENI. This CDR3 is built from 16 residues. V was pared by 0 bases and J by 2 bases, with 10 bases between. CDR3 DNA sequence: TGTGCCAGCTCACCACCGGCAGGATATAACACCGGGGAGCTGTTTTTT. This codes for CASSPPAGYNTGELFF.

V and J are TRBV7-8 and TRBJ1-5; 7 bases map to TRBD1. The CDR3 covers 13 residues. CDR1 is SGHVS and CDR2 is FQNEAQ in the germline V gene. The V and J ends lost 4 bases and 6 bases, in that order; junction bases with no gene match: 3. CDR3 DNA: TGTGCCAGCAGCTACGCAGGGGGTCAGCCCCAGCATTTT. Translation gives CASSYAGGQPQHF.

There are many counts of this clonotype. The V gene is TRBV7-9, the J gene TRBJ1-2; D gene unclear. Germline CDR1 reads SEHNR; CDR2 reads FQNEAQ (reference sequence). The V and J ends lost 2 bases and 5 bases respectively, with 9 bases between them. This CDR3 has 13 residues. The CDR3 region is CASSLRESYGYTF. CDR3 coding DNA: TGTGCCAGCAGCTTACGGGAAAGTTATGGCTACACCTTC.

On this clonotype itself: Since a far larger clone is one base different, this is likely a read error. The chain couples TRBV7-2 to TRBJ2-7, with 10 positions matching TRBD2. V was pared by 2 bases and J by 0 bases, with 7 bases of the junction left unmatched. Germline CDR1 and CDR2: SGHTA and FQGNSA. The CDR3 sequence is 17 residues long. The CDR3 DNA follows: TGTGCCAGCAGCTTATTTCTAGCGGGAGCGATCTCCTACGAGCAGTACTTC. Its protein product is CASSLFLAGAISYEQYF.

The sample holds many counts of this clonotype. This rearrangement joins TRBV6-1 to TRBJ2-3; 7 bases map to TRBD1. Germline assignment: CDR1 MNHNS and CDR2 SASEGT. V lost 6 bases and J lost 1; bases outside the gene matches: 7. The CDR3 is 15 amino acids. The CDR3 DNA reads as TGTGCCAGCAGACTACAGGGGATGGGCACAGATACGCAGTATTTT. This codes for CASRLQGMGTDTQYF.

This chain links TRBV5-1 with TRBJ2-5; TRBD2 agrees at 7 bases. This CDR3 is built from 14 residues. V shed 0 bases and J 9 bases; nucleotides not matched to a gene: 8. The germline CDR1 and CDR2 sequences are SGHRS and YFSETQ. In nucleotides, the CDR3 is TGCGCCAGCAGCTTGGCCCCTGGGAGGGAGCCCCAGTACTTC. The encoded protein is CASSLAPGREPQYF. The entire variable domain, with the rest obtained from reference TRBV5-1 and TRBJ2-5, is as follows: KAGVTQTPRYLIKTRGQQVTLSCSPISGHRSVSWYQQTPGQGLQFLFEYFSETQRNKGNFPGRFSGRQFSNSRSEMNVSTLELGDSALYLCASSLAPGREPQYFGPGTRLLVL.

As to this clonotype: A single base separates this from a much larger clone, so it may be a read error. This chain connects TRBV6-2 or TRBV6-3 to TRBJ2-5, with D possibly being TRBD1 or TRBD2 (6 bases each). V shed 8 bases and J shed 5 bases, with 21 bases lying between them. The V gene's germline CDR1 is MNHEY and CDR2 SVGEGT. The CDR3 totals 15 residues. The DNA of the CDR3 is TGTGCCAGCCGCCCGGGGTCGGGGGCCATGGAGACCCAGTACTTC. Its translation: CASRPGSGAMETQYF.

The V gene is TRBV12-3 or TRBV12-4, the J gene TRBJ2-2; TRBD1 agrees at 11 bases. The ends lost 6 bases at V and 2 bases at J; junction bases unmatched: 5. CDR3 length equals 16 residues. As DNA, the CDR3 is TGTGCCAGCAGAGCCGGACAGGGGGCTAACACCGGGGAGCTGTTTTTT. Translation gives CASRAGQGANTGELFF.

In its sample, this clonotype was seen many times. The V call is TRBV24-1, the J call TRBJ2-7; TRBD1 matches 9 bases. The germline V gene encodes CDR1 KGHDR and CDR2 SFDVKD. CDR3 length equals 15 residues. The trim removed 5 bases at V and 2 bases at J, leaving 6 bases unmatched. CDR3 loop: CATSATGTGTYEQYF. The CDR3 nucleotides are TGTGCCACCAGTGCTACCGGGACAGGGACCTACGAGCAGTACTTC.

Ten or more counts support this clonotype. V and J are TRBV5-4 and TRBJ1-4; D is ambiguous. There are 15 residues in the CDR3. V was cut by 0 bases and J by 0 bases, with 6 bases left in between. CDR1 and CDR2 (germline): SGHNT, YYREEE (reference sequence). CDR3 nucleotides: TGTGCCAGCAGCTTGGACGGGCCAACTAATGAAAAACTGTTTTTT. Protein sequence: CASSLDGPTNEKLFF.